This section outlines one T cell receptor (beta chain) sequence together with its context. As yet, its antigen is unknown. V shed 0 bases, J shed 6 bases, and the junction held 9 bases outside the gene matches. The CDR3 loop spans 15 amino acids. From germline, CDR1 is SGHKS and CDR2 YYEKEE (reference sequence). A second PCR of about 7 to 12 cycles used a sample-barcoded 5' primer and a J-beta primer mix. TCRdb reanalysed the 5' RACE reads using MiXCR and keeps one entry per CDR3 protein. The repertoire holds about 1.7 million distinct CDR3 sequences, with 28% as singletons. This entry belongs to a study of blood T cells in healthy people across ages. Study-level results: Leaving the PBMCs unsorted stopped any conclusive comparison of naive versus antigen-experienced cells.

The V gene is TRBV5-5, the J gene TRBJ2-7, with 7 bases identical to TRBD2. The TCR was taken from a woman aged 25 to 39 in good health. Sequencing was carried out using blood. DNA of the CDR3: TGTGCCAGCAGCTTGGAGGCGGGGGAATGGGGCGAGCAGTACTTC. Its protein product is CASSLEAGEWGEQYF. Using reference TRBV5-5 and TRBJ2-7 for the parts outside the CDR3, the full variable domain is DAGVTQSPTHLIKTRGQQVTLRCSPISGHKSVSWYQQVLGQGPQFIFQYYEKEERGRGNFPDRFSARQFPNYSSELNVNALLLGDSALYLCASSLEAGEWGEQYFGPGTRLTVT.